This T cell receptor (beta chain) was sequenced in a study of identical twins. TCRdb reprocessed the 5' RACE reads with MiXCR, giving one entry per CDR3 protein. The sample records approximately 600,000 distinct CDR3 sequences, roughly 7.2% being singletons. The CDR3 length is 18 residues. V lost 2 bases, J lost 0 bases, and 20 bases lay in between. Germline V gives CDR1 SGHVS, CDR2 FNYEAQ. The data also belong to a second study, concerning yellow fever vaccine responses in identical twins.

Sequenced: PBMCs. V gene TRBV7-6 combines with J gene TRBJ2-7; no clear D gene. The origin of this receptor is a woman between 18 and 29 years old in good health. The CDR3, as DNA: TGTGCCAGCAGCTTACGCCCCCTTAGGACGGAAGGCTCCTACGAGCAGTACGTC. Translating it yields CASSLRPLRTEGSYEQYV.